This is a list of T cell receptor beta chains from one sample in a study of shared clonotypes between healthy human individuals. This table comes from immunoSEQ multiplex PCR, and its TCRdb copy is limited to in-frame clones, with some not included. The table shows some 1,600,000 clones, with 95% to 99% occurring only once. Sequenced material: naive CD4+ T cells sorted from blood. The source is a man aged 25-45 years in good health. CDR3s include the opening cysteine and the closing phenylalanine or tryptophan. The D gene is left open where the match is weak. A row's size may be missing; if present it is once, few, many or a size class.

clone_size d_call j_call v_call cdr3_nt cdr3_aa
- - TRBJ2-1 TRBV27 TGTGCCAGCAGTTTTCGGCTAGCAGGTGAGCAGTTCTTC CASSFRLAGEQFF
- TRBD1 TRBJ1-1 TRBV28 TGTGCCAGCAGTTTTCAGGGGGGGAACACTGAAGCTTTCTTT CASSFQGGNTEAFF
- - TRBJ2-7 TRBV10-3 TGTGCCATCAGTTCCACGGGTCCAAGCTACGAGCAGTACTTC CAISSTGPSYEQYF
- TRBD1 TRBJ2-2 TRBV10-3 TGTGCCAGTAACAGGGGAACTTTAGACACCGGGGAGCTGTTTTTT CASNRGTLDTGELFF
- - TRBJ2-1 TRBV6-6 TGTGCCAGCAGTCTAGCCTCCTACAATGAGCAGTTCTTC CASSLASYNEQFF
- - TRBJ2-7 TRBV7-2 TGTGCCAGCAGCTTAGATCTAGCCGTCGGGCGTACTGAGCAGTACTTC CASSLDLAVGRTEQYF
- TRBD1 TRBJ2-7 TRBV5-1 TGCGCCAGCAGCCCGCCCGGGACAGGGGGCGCCGAGCAGTACTTC CASSPPGTGGAEQYF
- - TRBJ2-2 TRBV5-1 TGCGCCAGCAGCTTAACCGGGACCAGAAACACCGGGGAGCTGTTTTTT CASSLTGTRNTGELFF
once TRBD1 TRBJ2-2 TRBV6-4 TGTGCCAGCCGGGACAGTTCATGGGGTGGCACCGGGGAGCTGTTTTTT CASRDSSWGGTGELFF
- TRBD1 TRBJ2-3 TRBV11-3 TGTGCCAGCAGCATGGACTCTCAGGGGGCAGATACGCAGTATTTT CASSMDSQGADTQYF
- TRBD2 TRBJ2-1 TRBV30 TGTGCCTGGAGTCCGCTAGCGGGAATAGGGCAGTTCTTC CAWSPLAGIGQFF
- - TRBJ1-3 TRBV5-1 TGCGCCAGCAGCTTGGGGTCAGGCTCTGGAAACACCATATATTTT CASSLGSGSGNTIYF
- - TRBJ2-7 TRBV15 TGTGCCACCAGCAGAGATGCGGAGACGGGAGTAGATCAGTACTTC CATSRDAETGVDQYF
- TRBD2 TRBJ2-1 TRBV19 TGTGCCAGTAGTGTCCTCGGGACTAGCGGCTACAATGAGCAGTTCTTC CASSVLGTSGYNEQFF
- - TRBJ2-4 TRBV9 TGTGCCAGCAGCGAACAGGGACTAGCCAAAAACATTCAGTACTTC CASSEQGLAKNIQYF
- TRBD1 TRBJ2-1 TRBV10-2 TGCGCCAGCAGGGAGGACAGGGCCAATGAGCAGTTCTTC CASREDRANEQFF
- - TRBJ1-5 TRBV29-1 TGCAGCGTTGTTTTCTCAGGGGTAAACAATCAGCCCCAGCATTTT CSVVFSGVNNQPQHF
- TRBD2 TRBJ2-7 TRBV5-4 TGTGCCAGCAGCTTCCCGGGACTAGCGGAAGAGCAGTACTTC CASSFPGLAEEQYF
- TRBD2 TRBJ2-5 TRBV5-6 TGTGCCAGCAGCTTTCGGAGCGGGAGGAGGGAGACCCAGTACTTC CASSFRSGRRETQYF
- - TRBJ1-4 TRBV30 TGTGCCTGGACGGGGGATTGGGGCGAAAAACTGTTTTTT CAWTGDWGEKLFF
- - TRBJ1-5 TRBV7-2 TGTGCCAGCAGCTCAAGAAATAGCAATCAGCCCCAGCATTTT CASSSRNSNQPQHF
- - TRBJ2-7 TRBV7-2 TGTGCCAGCAGCGTACCCCACGGGGTCCCCCTCGCCGAGCAGTACTTC CASSVPHGVPLAEQYF
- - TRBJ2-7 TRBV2 TGTGCCAGCAGTGAGGAAAGGGATTACGAGCAGTACTTC CASSEERDYEQYF
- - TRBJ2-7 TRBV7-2 TGTGCCAGCAGCTTAGCGGTTGGGACTTTTTACGAGCAGTACTTC CASSLAVGTFYEQYF
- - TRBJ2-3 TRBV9 TGTGCCAGCAGCGTAGATGCAGCCCAGGCCACAGATACGCAGTATTTT CASSVDAAQATDTQYF
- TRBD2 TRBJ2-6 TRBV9 TGTGCCAGCAGCAAGGGACTAGCGGGAGTAGGTGGGGCCAACGTCCTGACTTTC CASSKGLAGVGGANVLTF
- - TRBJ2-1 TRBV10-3 TGTGCCATCGGGGCGAGGGGATTCTCCTACAATGAGCAGTTCTTC CAIGARGFSYNEQFF
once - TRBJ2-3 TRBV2 TGTGCCAGCAGTGCAGGGAAAGATACGCAGTATTTT CASSAGKDTQYF
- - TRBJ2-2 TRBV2 TGTGCCAGCAGTGCCCAGGGAGCGGCCACCGGGGAGCTGTTTTTT CASSAQGAATGELFF
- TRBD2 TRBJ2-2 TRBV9 TGTGCCAGCAGCGTACGGGGGGGCTCGAACACCGGGGAGCTGTTTTTT CASSVRGGSNTGELFF
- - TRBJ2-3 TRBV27 TGTGCCAGCAGTTCCTCTCGCGGCAGGAACACAGATACGCAGTATTTT CASSSSRGRNTDTQYF
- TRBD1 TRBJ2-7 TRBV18 TGTGCCAGCTCACCTCAACAGGGGCTCCCCTACGAGCAGTACTTC CASSPQQGLPYEQYF
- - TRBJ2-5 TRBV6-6 TGTGCCAGCAGTTACTCACAGGTCCCACAGGAGACCCAGTACTTC CASSYSQVPQETQYF
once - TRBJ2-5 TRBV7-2 TGTGCCAGCAGGGATGAACTGGTGGAGACCCAGTACTTC CASRDELVETQYF
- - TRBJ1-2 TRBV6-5 TGTGCCAGCAGTTACTCGGACAGTTATGGCTACACCTTC CASSYSDSYGYTF
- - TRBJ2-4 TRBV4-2 TGTGCCAGCAGCCAAGAAAACGGCGGGCTGGGGGACATTCAGTACTTC CASSQENGGLGDIQYF
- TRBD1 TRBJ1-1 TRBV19 TGTGCCAGCCACCGGGACAGGGATATGAACACTGAAGCTTTCTTT CASHRDRDMNTEAFF
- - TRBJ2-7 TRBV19 TGTGCCAGTAGTATGCTCGGGGGCCCGCTTTCCTACGAGCAGTACTTC CASSMLGGPLSYEQYF
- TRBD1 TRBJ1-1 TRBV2 TGTGCCAGCAGCGAACAGGGGGCGGGAGCTTTCTTT CASSEQGAGAFF
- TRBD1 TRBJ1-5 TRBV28 TGTGCCAGCAGTTTCCGGGGACAGGGGAGCAATCAGCCCCAGCATTTT CASSFRGQGSNQPQHF
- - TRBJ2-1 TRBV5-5 TGTGCCAGCACGACGGGGTTGTATGAGCAGTTCTTC CASTTGLYEQFF
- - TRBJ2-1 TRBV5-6 TGTGCCAGCAGCTCAGGGGTACTCTGGAATGAGCAGTTCTTC CASSSGVLWNEQFF
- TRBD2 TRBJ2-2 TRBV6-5 TGTGCCAGCAGGCGACTAGCGGCCAACACCGGGGAGCTGTTTTTT CASRRLAANTGELFF
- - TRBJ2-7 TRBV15 TGTGCCACCCATCTTCCCGGGGGCCCCTACGAGCAGTACTTC CATHLPGGPYEQYF
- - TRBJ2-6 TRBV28 TGTGCCAGCAGGTCGACCGCGGCCAACGTCCTGACTTTC CASRSTAANVLTF
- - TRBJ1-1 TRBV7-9 TGTGCCAGCAGCTTAGCAGGGCGGAACACTGAAGCTTTCTTT CASSLAGRNTEAFF
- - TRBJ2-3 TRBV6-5 TGTGCCAGCAGCCTTGGAGATACGCAGTATTTT CASSLGDTQYF
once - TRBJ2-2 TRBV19 TGTGCCAGTAGTGACAGGCCAGTGGGCACCGGGGAGCTGTTTTTT CASSDRPVGTGELFF